This TCR beta chain is drawn from a study of glioma-infiltrating T cells. This clonotype appeared many times. Its target is not known. Study-wide results and limits: Non-neoplastic patients had below-expected tissue-blood divergence, while all gliomas exceeded expectation.

Amplification of TCR alpha and beta CDR3 regions from RNA used iRepertoire nested multiplex PCR. For one-step reverse transcription and amplification, about 85-400 ng of tissue mRNA or PBMC total RNA was used. TCRdb re-called the multiplex PCR reads with MiXCR, one entry per CDR3 protein. The table records about 140,000 distinct CDR3 sequences, roughly two fifths of them present only once. CDR1 MGHDK and CDR2 SYGVNS come from the germline V gene. V dropped 3 bases and J dropped 4 bases, with 12 bases sitting between them. This CDR3 comprises 14 residues. Sequenced sample: glioma tissue, nonneoplastic brain tissue, or PBMCs (not recorded which). The sequence was collected from a human donor with low-grade glioma or glioblastoma, undergoing nonglioma brain surgery, or in good health (not recorded which). The rearrangement joins TRBV25-1 to TRBJ1-1, with unresolved D. CDR3 region: CASSDPAGSTEAFF. CDR3 DNA: TGTGCCAGCAGTGACCCTGCGGGGTCCACTGAAGCTTTCTTT.